This TCR beta chain was documented in a study of cytomegalovirus exposure and HLA in healthy donors. Amplification used 60 Vbeta primers and 13 Jbeta primers. Only in-frame clones appear in the TCRdb table, and some are missing; sequencing was by immunoSEQ multiplex PCR. The listing contains 170,000 or so clones. This sequence originates from a man younger than 40 in good health and CMV-seronegative. The source material was PBMCs.

CDR3 loop: CASREGGTGELFF. CDR3 coding DNA: TGTGCCAGCAGGGAAGGGGGCACCGGGGAGCTGTTTTTT. The chain uses TRBV27 and TRBJ2-2, with a weak D call TRBD1 (6 bases). In germline, CDR1 is MNHEY, CDR2 SMNVEV (reference sequence). V was clipped by 6 bases and J by 4 bases, with 9 bases between them. The CDR3 is 13 amino acids.